The present entry profiles one TCR beta chain with its context. What it binds is not known. This record belongs to a study of shared clonotypes between healthy human individuals. Researchers ran the assay at a deep level. Original data processing: With immunoSEQ giving junction-only sequences and no quality scores, filtering differed. Using immunoSEQ multiplex PCR, the repertoire was profiled, and TCRdb retains in-frame clones only, with some absent. The DNA gave D and trimming, while V, J and clone size come from that table. The sample records about 2.1 million clones, roughly 95% being singletons. Findings and limits, study-wide: Naive subsets generally had larger estimated richness than memory subsets. Rarefaction indicated that sorted-subset sequencing remained incomplete although depth was large.

Naive CD8 cells comprised CD45RO-negative, CCR7-positively selected cells, excluding terminally differentiated effector memory CD45RA+ cells. This TCR came from a man aged 18 to 30 in good health. Some clones in this sample may be carry-over from other donors' samples. Specimen: naive CD8+ T cells from PBMCs.

The CDR3 protein is CASSLDSFNYGYTF. The CDR3 DNA sequence: TGTGCCAGCAGTTTGGACAGCTTTAACTATGGCTACACCTTC. The chain recombines TRBV27 with TRBJ1-2, with a tentative D call TRBD1 (6 bases). CDR3 length equals 14 residues. The germline V gene has CDR1 MNHEY and CDR2 SMNVEV (reference sequence). Trimming took off 3 bases at V and 1 base at J, with 9 bases between the two ends.